One and the same sample provided the 18 T cell receptor beta chains below, sequenced in a study of T cell responses to AZD1222 COVID-19 vaccine. Data came from immunoSEQ multiplex PCR; TCRdb stores just in-frame clones and leaves some out. The data show around 190,000 clones, 85% to 95% seen once. Sequencing used peripheral blood, obtained 28 days after the second AZD1222 dose. Every receptor here comes from an adult who received the AZD1222 COVID-19 vaccine.

The chain combines TRBV4-2 with TRBJ2-2; D is uncertain. In germline, CDR1 is LGHNA, CDR2 YNFKEQ. The CDR3 has 15 amino acids. V was clipped by 1 base and J by 3 bases, with 9 bases between them. CDR3 protein: CASSQAWRDTGELFF. The CDR3 nucleotides read TGTGCCAGCAGCCAAGCATGGCGAGACACCGGGGAGCTGTTTTTT.

V usage is TRBV6-5 and J usage is TRBJ1-1, with TRBD1 as a possible D gene (5 bases). The germline CDR1 and CDR2 sequences are MNHEY and SVGAGI. The CDR3 runs 15 residues. Trimming took 5 bases from V and 3 from J, leaving 16 bases between them. The CDR3 protein is CASSTAEGLDTEAFF. CDR3 DNA: TGTGCCAGCAGTACGGCCGAGGGGTTAGACACTGAAGCTTTCTTT.

The CDR3 spells CASNSGLAGGRAEQFF. CDR3 sequence (DNA): TGTGCCAGCAACTCGGGACTAGCGGGGGGGCGAGCTGAGCAGTTCTTC. V and J are TRBV7-2 and TRBJ2-1, with TRBD2 matching 16 bases. The CDR3 is 16 residues long. Germline-derived CDR1 and CDR2 are SGHTA and FQGNSA. Trimming removed 7 bases from V and 9 bases from J; junction bases left unmatched: 9.

This sequence joins TRBV19 and TRBJ1-1; D might be TRBD1 (5 bases). V was cut by 10 bases and J by 6 bases, with 12 bases left in between. CDR1 is LNHDA and CDR2 is SQIVND in the germline V gene (reference sequence). The CDR3 is 11 amino acids. The CDR3 here is CATTGYAEAFF. CDR3 nucleotides: TGTGCCACCACAGGCTACGCTGAAGCTTTCTTT.

The chain has TRBV19 and TRBJ2-2, with 7 nucleotides matching TRBD2. The CDR3 consists of 14 residues. Trimming at V came to 5 bases and at J to 2 bases, leaving 2 bases not matched to a gene. CDR1 is LNHDA and CDR2 is SQIVND in the germline V gene (reference sequence). DNA of the CDR3: TGTGCCAGTAGTCCGGGACTAAACACCGGGGAGCTGTTTTTT. Its protein is CASSPGLNTGELFF. Based on the CDR3 plus reference TRBV19 and TRBJ2-2, the full variable domain is DGGITQSPKYLFRKEGQNVTLSCEQNLNHDAMYWYRQDPGQGLRLIYYSQIVNDFQKGDIAEGYSVSREKKESFPLTVTSAQKNPTAFYLCASSPGLNTGELFFGEGSRLTVL.

The chain recombines TRBV6-2 or TRBV6-3 with TRBJ1-2; D gene unclear. Germline lookup yields CDR1 MNHEY and CDR2 SVGEGT. The CDR3 spans 15 residues. Between the trimmed V and J ends, which lost 6 bases and 5 bases, there was a span of 19 bases. The CDR3: CASSYTTGRRYGYTF. CDR3 coding DNA: TGTGCCAGCAGCTATACTACCGGACGCAGATATGGCTACACCTTC.

The V gene is TRBV7-8, the J gene TRBJ2-7; D is possibly TRBD2 (6 bases). The CDR3 has 16 residues. The germline gives CDR1 SGHVS, CDR2 FQNEAQ. Trimming took 4 bases from V and 0 from J, leaving 16 bases between them. The CDR3 loop reads CASSSPRWGDSYEQYF. CDR3 nucleotide sequence: TGTGCCAGCAGCTCCCCCCGCTGGGGGGACTCCTACGAGCAGTACTTC.

The J gene is TRBJ2-7, the V gene TRBV28; the D is unclear. In germline, CDR1 is MDHEN, CDR2 SYDVKM. The CDR3 covers 16 residues. Between the trimmed V and J ends, which lost 4 bases and 1 base, there was a span of 17 bases. The CDR3 here is CASSSSWRSASYEQYF. Here the CDR3 DNA reads TGTGCCAGCAGTTCCAGTTGGAGAAGCGCATCCTACGAGCAGTACTTC.

The chain uses TRBV6-5 and TRBJ1-6, with D possibly being TRBD1 (6 bases). Trimming took 4 bases from V and 8 from J, leaving 12 bases between them. The germline CDR1 and CDR2 sequences are MNHEY and SVGAGI. There are 14 residues in the CDR3. The CDR3 spells CASSFQGSDSPLHF. In nucleotides, the CDR3 is TGTGCCAGCAGTTTCCAGGGGTCGGATTCACCCCTCCACTTT.

The chain links TRBV6-5 to TRBJ2-1; 9 bases match TRBD2. V lost 4 bases, J lost 5 bases, and 6 bases stayed unmatched. CDR3 length equals 15 residues. Per the germline V gene, CDR1 is MNHEY and CDR2 is SVGAGI. CDR3 residues: CASSSIAGANNEQFF. Here the CDR3 DNA reads TGTGCCAGCAGTTCAATAGCGGGAGCCAACAATGAGCAGTTCTTC.

This chain's CDR3 is CASSTYRGSNYGYTF. The CDR3 coding sequence is TGTGCCAGCAGTACTTACAGGGGATCTAACTATGGCTACACCTTC. The genes are TRBV28 and TRBJ1-2, with TRBD1 identical over 7 bases. V was clipped by 5 bases and J by 0 bases; unmatched bases: 6. The CDR3 consists of 15 residues. In germline, CDR1 is MDHEN, CDR2 SYDVKM.

In this sample, this clone turned up once. This chain joins TRBV7-3 and TRBJ1-1; 9 nucleotides line up with TRBD1. CDR1 and CDR2 from the germline V gene are SGHTA and FQGTGA. The CDR3 length is 14 residues. J gave up 1 base and V 5 bases, and 2 bases lay outside the gene matches. The CDR3 region has the DNA TGTGCCAGCAGCCGGGGACAGGGGAACACTGAAGCTTTCTTT. Protein: CASSRGQGNTEAFF.

J is TRBJ1-5 and V is TRBV19; D call uncertain. This CDR3 contains 14 residues. The germline CDR1 and CDR2 sequences are LNHDA and SQIVND (reference sequence). V was shortened by 5 bases and J by 6 bases, with 14 bases between the two germline ends. CDR3 loop: CASSVGGLGQPQHF. The CDR3 DNA reads as TGTGCCAGTAGTGTAGGAGGGTTAGGTCAGCCCCAGCATTTT.

The V and J genes are TRBV27 and TRBJ1-5; D may be TRBD1 (6 bases). Germline-derived CDR1 and CDR2 are MNHEY and SMNVEV (reference sequence). The CDR3 has 14 residues. V lost 2 bases and J 6 bases, leaving 11 bases between the germline ends. CDR3 in amino acids: CASSLAGAGQPQHF. In DNA form, the CDR3 reads TGTGCCAGCAGTTTAGCAGGGGCGGGTCAGCCCCAGCATTTT.

This chain uses TRBV4-3 with TRBJ2-3; unclear D gene. V gave up 0 bases and J gave up 1 base, with 14 bases separating them. The CDR3 has 17 amino acids. Per the germline V gene, CDR1 is LGHNA and CDR2 is YSLEER. The CDR3: CASSQDHPAMGTDTQYF. The CDR3 DNA reads as TGCGCCAGCAGCCAAGATCATCCAGCGATGGGCACAGATACGCAGTATTTT.

V and J are TRBV7-2 and TRBJ1-2, with 10 positions matching TRBD1. Trimming cost V 5 bases and J 8 bases; bases outside gene matches: 14. CDR1 SGHTA and CDR2 FQGNSA come from the germline V gene. The CDR3 spans 16 residues. Written as DNA, the CDR3 is TGTGCCAGCAGCCCCCGACAGGGGGCGATTTCTTCGGGCTACACCTTC. This encodes CASSPRQGAISSGYTF.

V gene TRBV9 combines with J gene TRBJ2-1; no definite D call. The CDR3 contains 14 residues. The ends were cut back, 0 bases at V and 5 bases at J, with 9 bases in the middle. The V gene's germline CDR1 is SGDLS and CDR2 YYNGEE. The CDR3 DNA is TGTGCCAGCAGCGTAGATGGCGGCGACAATGAGCAGTTCTTC. Amino acid sequence: CASSVDGGDNEQFF.

V usage is TRBV24-1 and J usage is TRBJ2-1; 12 bases line up with TRBD1. The V gene's germline CDR1 is KGHDR and CDR2 SFDVKD. After removal of 4 bases from V and 7 bases from J, the junction contained 4 bases not matched to a gene. There are 15 residues in the CDR3. The CDR3 DNA reads as TGTGCCACCAGTGAACGGGGACAGGGGGCGAATGAGCAGTTCTTC. This codes for CATSERGQGANEQFF.